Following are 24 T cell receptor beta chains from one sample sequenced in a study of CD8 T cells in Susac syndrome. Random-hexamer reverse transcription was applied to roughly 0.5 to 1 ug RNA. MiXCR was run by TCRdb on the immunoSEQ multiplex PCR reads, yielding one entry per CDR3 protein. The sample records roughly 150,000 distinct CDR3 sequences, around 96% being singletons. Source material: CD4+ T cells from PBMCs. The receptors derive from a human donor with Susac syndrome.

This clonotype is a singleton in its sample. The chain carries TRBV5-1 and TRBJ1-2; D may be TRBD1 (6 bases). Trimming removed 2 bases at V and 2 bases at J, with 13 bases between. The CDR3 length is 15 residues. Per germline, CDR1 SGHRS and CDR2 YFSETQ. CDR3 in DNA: TGCGCCAGCAGCTTAGCCGGGGGCGCAAACTATGGCTACACCTTC. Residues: CASSLAGGANYGYTF.

CDR3 bases: TGTGCCAGCAGCCAAGTAGCGGGGGGCCACCATAGTACGCAGTATTTT. Its translation: CASSQVAGGHHSTQYF. V and J are TRBV3-1 and TRBJ2-3; TRBD2 matches 10 bases. V lost 1 base and J lost 8; bases outside the gene matches: 9. The CDR3 contains 16 residues. The germline gives CDR1 LGHDT, CDR2 YNNKEL (reference sequence).

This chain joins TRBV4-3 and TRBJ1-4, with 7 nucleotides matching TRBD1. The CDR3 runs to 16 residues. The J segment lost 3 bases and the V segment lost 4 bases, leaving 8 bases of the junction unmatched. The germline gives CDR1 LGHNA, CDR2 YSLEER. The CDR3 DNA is TGCGCCAGCAGCCTGGTAGCCGGGACAGCTAATGAAAAACTGTTTTTT. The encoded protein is CASSLVAGTANEKLFF.

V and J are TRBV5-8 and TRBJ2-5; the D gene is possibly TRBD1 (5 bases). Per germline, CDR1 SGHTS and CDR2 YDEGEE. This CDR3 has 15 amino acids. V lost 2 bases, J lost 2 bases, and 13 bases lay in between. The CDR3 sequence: CASSLDSDSQETQYF. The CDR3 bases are TGTGCCAGCAGCTTAGATTCCGACAGTCAAGAGACCCAGTACTTC.

The CDR3 DNA reads TGTGCCAGCAGCCGGCCTGGGGTCCTGAACACTGAAGCTTTCTTT. Protein sequence: CASSRPGVLNTEAFF. The chain employs TRBV5-6 and TRBJ1-1; D is unclear. The V end was cut by 4 bases, the J end by 0 bases, with 13 bases between. Germline V CDR1 and CDR2: SGHDT, YYEEEE. This CDR3 contains 15 residues.

As DNA, the CDR3 is TGCAGTGCCCTTGGACCACAGGGTGGCTACACCTTC. Translated: CSALGPQGGYTF. The V gene is TRBV20-1, the J gene TRBJ1-2; D may be TRBD1 (6 bases). This CDR3 contains 12 residues. Germline CDR1 reads DFQATT; CDR2 reads SNEGSKA (reference sequence). V was shortened by 6 bases and J by 7 bases, with 15 bases between the two germline ends.

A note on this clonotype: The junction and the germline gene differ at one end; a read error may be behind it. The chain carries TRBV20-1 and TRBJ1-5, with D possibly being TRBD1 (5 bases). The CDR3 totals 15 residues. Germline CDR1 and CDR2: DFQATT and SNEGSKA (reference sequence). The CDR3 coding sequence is TGCAGTGCGAGAGACTGGGTAGGGGGCAATCAGCCCCAGCATTTT. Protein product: CSARDWVGGNQPQHF.

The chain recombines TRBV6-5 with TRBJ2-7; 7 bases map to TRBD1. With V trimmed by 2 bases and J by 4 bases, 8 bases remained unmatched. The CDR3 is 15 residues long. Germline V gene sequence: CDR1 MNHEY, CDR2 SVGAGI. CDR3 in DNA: TGTGCCAGCAGTTACGGTAACAGGGGTGGGTACGAGCAGTACTTC. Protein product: CASSYGNRGGYEQYF.

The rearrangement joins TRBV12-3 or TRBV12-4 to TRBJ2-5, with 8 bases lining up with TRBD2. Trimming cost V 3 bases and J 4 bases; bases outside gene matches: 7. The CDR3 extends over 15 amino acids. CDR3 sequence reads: CASSFYGGGRETQYF. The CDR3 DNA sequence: TGTGCCAGCAGTTTTTACGGCGGGGGGAGAGAGACCCAGTACTTC.

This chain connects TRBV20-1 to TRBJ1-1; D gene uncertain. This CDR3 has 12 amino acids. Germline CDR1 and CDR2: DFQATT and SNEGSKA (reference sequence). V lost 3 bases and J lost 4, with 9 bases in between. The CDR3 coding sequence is TGCAGTGCTAGGAGGGTAGGCACTGAAGCTTTCTTT. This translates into CSARRVGTEAFF.

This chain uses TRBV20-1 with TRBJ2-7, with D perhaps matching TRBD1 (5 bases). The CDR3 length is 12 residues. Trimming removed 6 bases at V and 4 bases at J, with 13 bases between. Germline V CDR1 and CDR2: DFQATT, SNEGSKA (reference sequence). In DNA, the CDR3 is TGCAGTGCCGTCGACAGATCTTACGAGCAGTACTTC. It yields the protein CSAVDRSYEQYF.

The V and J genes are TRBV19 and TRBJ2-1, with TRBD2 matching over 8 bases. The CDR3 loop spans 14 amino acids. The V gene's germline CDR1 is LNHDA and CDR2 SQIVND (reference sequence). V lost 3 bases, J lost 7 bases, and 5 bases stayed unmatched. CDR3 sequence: CASSIQRGINEQFF. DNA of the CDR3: TGTGCCAGTAGTATCCAGCGGGGGATAAATGAGCAGTTCTTC. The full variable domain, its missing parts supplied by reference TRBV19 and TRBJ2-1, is DGGITQSPKYLFRKEGQNVTLSCEQNLNHDAMYWYRQDPGQGLRLIYYSQIVNDFQKGDIAEGYSVSREKKESFPLTVTSAQKNPTAFYLCASSIQRGINEQFFGPGTRLTVL.

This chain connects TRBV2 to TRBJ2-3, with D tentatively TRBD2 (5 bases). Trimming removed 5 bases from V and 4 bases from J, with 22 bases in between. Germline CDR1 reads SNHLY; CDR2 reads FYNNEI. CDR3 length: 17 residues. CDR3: CASSSEGGRGRPDTQYF. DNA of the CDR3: TGTGCCAGCAGTAGCGAGGGCGGCAGAGGTCGTCCAGATACGCAGTATTTT.

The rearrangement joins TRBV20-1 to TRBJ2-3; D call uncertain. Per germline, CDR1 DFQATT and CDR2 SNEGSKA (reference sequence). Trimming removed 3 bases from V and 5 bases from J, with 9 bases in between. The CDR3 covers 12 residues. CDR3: CSASRTLDTQYF. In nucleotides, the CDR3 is TGCAGTGCTAGCCGGACCCTAGATACGCAGTATTTT.

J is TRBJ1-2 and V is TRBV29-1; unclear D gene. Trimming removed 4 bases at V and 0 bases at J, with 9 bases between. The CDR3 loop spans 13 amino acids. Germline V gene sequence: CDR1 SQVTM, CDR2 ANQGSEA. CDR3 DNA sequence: TGCAGCGTTGGGGCAGCTACTAACTATGGCTACACCTTC. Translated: CSVGAATNYGYTF.

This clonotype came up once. The CDR3 loop reads CASSYMVANTGELFF. Here the CDR3 DNA reads TGCGCCAGCAGCTACATGGTAGCTAACACCGGGGAGCTGTTTTTT. J is TRBJ2-2 and V is TRBV5-1; unclear D gene. The length of the CDR3 is 15 residues. The V and J ends lost 3 bases and 2 bases respectively, with 11 bases between them. Germline values: CDR1 SGHRS, CDR2 YFSETQ. Together with reference TRBV5-1 and TRBJ2-2, the CDR3 gives the full variable domain: KAGVTQTPRYLIKTRGQQVTLSCSPISGHRSVSWYQQTPGQGLQFLFEYFSETQRNKGNFPGRFSGRQFSNSRSEMNVSTLELGDSALYLCASSYMVANTGELFFGEGSRLTVL.

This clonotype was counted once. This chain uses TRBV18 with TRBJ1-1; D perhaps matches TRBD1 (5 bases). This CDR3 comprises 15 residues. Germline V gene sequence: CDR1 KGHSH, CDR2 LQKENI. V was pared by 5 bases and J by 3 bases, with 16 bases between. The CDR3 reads CASSGQGGRDTEAFF. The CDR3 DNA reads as TGTGCCAGCTCAGGCCAGGGCGGCAGGGACACTGAAGCTTTCTTT.

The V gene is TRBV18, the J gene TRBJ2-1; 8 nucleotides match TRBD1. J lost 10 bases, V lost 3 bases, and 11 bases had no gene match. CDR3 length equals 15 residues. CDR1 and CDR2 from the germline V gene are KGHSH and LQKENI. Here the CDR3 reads CASSPDRGGFGEQFF. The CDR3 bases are TGTGCCAGCTCACCCGACAGGGGAGGATTTGGGGAGCAGTTCTTC.

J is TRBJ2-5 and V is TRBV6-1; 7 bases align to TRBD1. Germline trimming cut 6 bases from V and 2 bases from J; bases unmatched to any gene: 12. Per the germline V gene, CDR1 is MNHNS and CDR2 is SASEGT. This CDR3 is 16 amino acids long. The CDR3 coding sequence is TGTGCCAGCAGCTTCCTACCAGGGGGAACACAAGAGACCCAGTACTTC. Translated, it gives CASSFLPGGTQETQYF.

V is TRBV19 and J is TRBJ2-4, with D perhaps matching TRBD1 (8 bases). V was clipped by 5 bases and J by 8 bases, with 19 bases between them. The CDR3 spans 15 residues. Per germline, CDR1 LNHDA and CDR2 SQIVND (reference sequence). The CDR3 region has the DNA TGTGCCAGTAGTGCGGGGGACAGGTCTAGCGACATTCAGTACTTC. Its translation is CASSAGDRSSDIQYF.

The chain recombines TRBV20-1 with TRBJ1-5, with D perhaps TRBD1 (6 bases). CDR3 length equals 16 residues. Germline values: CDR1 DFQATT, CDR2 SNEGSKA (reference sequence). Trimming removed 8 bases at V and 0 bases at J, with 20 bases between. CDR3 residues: CSPVPKTGHSNQPQHF. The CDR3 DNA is TGCAGTCCAGTACCCAAGACAGGACATAGCAATCAGCCCCAGCATTTT.

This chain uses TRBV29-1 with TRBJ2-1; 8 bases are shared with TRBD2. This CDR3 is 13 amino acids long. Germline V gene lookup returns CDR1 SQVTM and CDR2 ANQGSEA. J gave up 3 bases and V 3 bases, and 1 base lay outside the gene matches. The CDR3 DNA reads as TGCAGCGTTGACAGCGGGGGCTACAATGAGCAGTTCTTC. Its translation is CSVDSGGYNEQFF.

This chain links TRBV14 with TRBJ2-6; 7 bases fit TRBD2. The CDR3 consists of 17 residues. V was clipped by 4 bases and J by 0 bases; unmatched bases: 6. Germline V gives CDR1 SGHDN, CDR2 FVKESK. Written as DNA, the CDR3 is TGTGCCAGCAGCCCGGCTAGCGGTCGCTCTGGGGCCAACGTCCTGACTTTC. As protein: CASSPASGRSGANVLTF.

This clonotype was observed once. The CDR3 sequence: CSVELGSSYEQYF. The CDR3 DNA reads as TGCAGCGTTGAACTAGGGAGCTCCTACGAGCAGTACTTC. The chain joins TRBV29-1 to TRBJ2-7; tentatively, D is TRBD2 (5 bases). Trimming stripped 2 bases from V and 0 bases from J, with 8 bases between. The V gene's germline CDR1 is SQVTM and CDR2 ANQGSEA. This CDR3 region has 13 residues.